These T cell receptor beta chains were read from a single sample in a study of T cell changes during pregnancy in multiple sclerosis. Clones were read by immunoSEQ multiplex PCR, and TCRdb kept only the in-frame ones, dropping some. The sample consists of tens of thousands of clones, around 91% of them appearing once. The input for sequencing was peripheral blood, taken in the third trimester of pregnancy. Source of these receptors: a female donor in good health, enrolled as a control in a pregnancy study. Each CDR3 is given with its conserved first and last residue. The order of the fields is clone size, J gene, D gene, V gene, CDR3 DNA, CDR3 protein. D genes are given only for firm matches. Clone sizes are given selectively: once, few, many, or a class where the clone is expanded.

once | TRBJ1-4 | NA | TRBV6-5 | TGTGCCAGCAGTTACTCGGAGACGAATGAAAAACTGTTTTTT | CASSYSETNEKLFF
few | TRBJ2-1 | NA | TRBV4-3 | TGCGCCAGCAGCCAAGATCGAGGTATGGATGAGCAGTTCTTC | CASSQDRGMDEQFF
NA | TRBJ1-5 | TRBD1 | TRBV6-5 | TGTGCCAGCAGACGCGGGACAGAGAATCAGCCCCAGCATTTT | CASRRGTENQPQHF
NA | TRBJ2-6 | NA | TRBV2 | TGTGCCAGCAGTCCCCGGACAGTTGGGGCCAACGTCCTGACTTTC | CASSPRTVGANVLTF
NA | TRBJ2-7 | NA | TRBV6-1 | TGTGCCAGCAAGGCCGGGGTGGCAATCCCGTACTTC | CASKAGVAIPYF
NA | TRBJ1-1 | TRBD1 | TRBV7-7 | TGTGCCAGCAGCTCACACAGGGGGGACACTGAAGCTTTCTTT | CASSSHRGDTEAFF
NA | TRBJ2-7 | TRBD1 | TRBV12-5 | TGTGCTAGTGGTTACAAGGGACAGGGACTCTACGAGCAGTACTTC | CASGYKGQGLYEQYF
NA | TRBJ1-2 | NA | TRBV19 | TGTGCCAGTAGTATAGACGGAAGACAGGGCTACACCTTC | CASSIDGRQGYTF
NA | TRBJ1-5 | NA | TRBV6-5 | TGTGCCAGCCAGGCGGGGGCAGGTCAGCCCCAGCATTTT | CASQAGAGQPQHF
once | TRBJ2-7 | TRBD1 | TRBV29-1 | TGCAGCGTTCGGCAGGGGGTATCCTACGAGCAGTACTTC | CSVRQGVSYEQYF
NA | TRBJ2-3 | TRBD1 | TRBV6-1 | TGTGCCAGCAGTGGGACAGGGAGTTATGTGGATACGCAGTATTTT | CASSGTGSYVDTQYF
NA | TRBJ2-3 | NA | TRBV20-1 | TGCAGTGCTGGGGGGGATACGCAGTATTTT | CSAGGDTQYF
NA | TRBJ1-2 | TRBD1 | TRBV27 | TGTGCCAGCAGTTGGGACAGGAACTATGGCTACACCTTC | CASSWDRNYGYTF
NA | TRBJ1-5 | TRBD1 | TRBV12-5 | TGTGCTAGTGGTTCCGGACAGGGGCCCCAGCATTTT | CASGSGQGPQHF
NA | TRBJ2-7 | NA | TRBV18 | TGTGCCAGCTCTCCCGAGAGCAGCGGACCCTACGAGCAGTACTTC | CASSPESSGPYEQYF
NA | TRBJ1-1 | TRBD1 | TRBV4-1 | TGCGCCAGCAGCCAAGAGAGGACAGGGAGAGACACTGAAGCTTTCTTT | CASSQERTGRDTEAFF
NA | TRBJ1-2 | NA | TRBV9 | TGTGCCAGCAGCGGAAAAAACAGAGTTCCAGCTAACTATGGCTACACCTTC | CASSGKNRVPANYGYTF
NA | TRBJ1-5 | NA | TRBV7-2 | TGTGCCAGCAGCTTCGGAGTCAGGGGACAGCCCCAGCATTTT | CASSFGVRGQPQHF
NA | TRBJ2-7 | NA | TRBV23-1 | TGCGCCAGTAAATCCCTAACAGGGTACGAGCAGTACTTC | CASKSLTGYEQYF
NA | TRBJ1-5 | NA | TRBV27 | TGTGCCAGCAGTAATCTTCAGGGGTGGGATCAGCCCCAGCATTTT | CASSNLQGWDQPQHF
NA | TRBJ2-7 | TRBD2 | TRBV6-5 | TGTGCCAGCAGCGGGAGGGGGGTAGGCTCCTACGAGCAGTACTTC | CASSGRGVGSYEQYF
NA | TRBJ1-1 | NA | TRBV5-1 | TGCGCCAGCAGCTCCCACAGAACCATGAACACTGAAGCTTTCTTT | CASSSHRTMNTEAFF
NA | TRBJ2-1 | TRBD2 | TRBV5-4 | TGTGCCAGCAGCCCCGGGGGAGCGGGAGGGCTGGGTGAGCAGTTCTTC | CASSPGGAGGLGEQFF
NA | TRBJ2-5 | NA | TRBV5-4 | TGTGCCAGCACCCCGGGCGGGGCCCAAGAGACCCAGTACTTC | CASTPGGAQETQYF
NA | TRBJ2-3 | TRBD2 | TRBV7-2 | TGTGCCAGCACCTCGGGAGGAAGCACAGATACGCAGTATTTT | CASTSGGSTDTQYF
NA | TRBJ1-1 | TRBD1 | TRBV2 | TGTGCCAGCAGTAACGGACAGGGGGCTTCAGCTTTCTTT | CASSNGQGASAFF
NA | TRBJ1-2 | TRBD1 | TRBV7-9 | TGTGCCAGCAGCTTTCATGACAGGGGGAGCGGCTACACCTTC | CASSFHDRGSGYTF
NA | TRBJ1-5 | NA | TRBV27 | TGTGCCAGCAGTTATAGAAATAGCAATCAGCCCCAGCATTTT | CASSYRNSNQPQHF
NA | TRBJ1-1 | TRBD1 | TRBV18 | TGTGCCAGCTCACCTGGAAACAGGGGTAGCACTGAAGCTTTCTTT | CASSPGNRGSTEAFF
NA | TRBJ1-6 | NA | TRBV27 | TGTGCCACCTCCATTCGCGGTTCACCCCTCCACTTT | CATSIRGSPLHF
NA | TRBJ2-7 | NA | TRBV6-1 | TGTGCCACCCGACTTCCTCTGGGCTACGAGCAGTACTTC | CATRLPLGYEQYF
NA | TRBJ2-5 | NA | TRBV10-1 | TGCGCCAGCAGTTTTGACAATGGGGAGACCCAGTACTTC | CASSFDNGETQYF
NA | TRBJ2-1 | NA | TRBV6-5 | TGTGCCACCAGATCGAGAAATGAGCAGTTCTTC | CATRSRNEQFF
NA | TRBJ2-2 | TRBD2 | TRBV6-6 | TGTGCCAGCGCCCGGGAGGGCCGTGCCGGGGAGCTGTTTTTT | CASAREGRAGELFF
NA | TRBJ1-2 | TRBD1 | TRBV9 | TGTGCCAGCAGCCCATCGACAGGGGAAGCCTATGGCTACACCTTC | CASSPSTGEAYGYTF